This T cell receptor beta chain was identified during a study of beta chain features in type 1 diabetes. Study in general: Age, gender and cell yields were alike across patients and healthy donors. Study-wide results and limits: When Type 1 diabetes patients were examined, their TCRB CDR3s proved moderately but significantly shorter in all four CD4+ subsets. Sequencing from cDNA could over-represent high-TCR-expressing cells. In patients and controls equally, PCR might favor templates that are shorter.

In germline, CDR1 is SGHVS, CDR2 FNYEAQ. V trimming: 5 bases; J trimming: 6 bases; junction bases outside the gene matches: 11. This CDR3 is 16 amino acids long. The sample holds one count of this clone. The antigen remains undetermined. Via CD45RO/CCR7/CD25/CD127/CD95/CD27, cells of the CD4+ naive, central memory, regulatory and stem cell-like memory subsets were sorted. The investigators reverse transcribed all of the isolated RNA, so they sequenced expressed TCRB transcripts. TCRdb keeps only in-frame clones here, not all; method: immunoSEQ multiplex PCR. The table lists 150,000 to 200,000 clones, roughly 59% of them singletons.

The V and J genes are TRBV7-6 and TRBJ2-3, with 10 bases that match TRBD2. The sequencing input was naive CD4+ T cells from blood. The clonotype comes from a man under 40 with type 1 diabetes. The CDR3 sequence is CASSLLSGGDLDTQYF. CDR3 nucleotide sequence: TGTGCCAGCAGCCTACTGAGCGGGGGGGATCTCGATACGCAGTATTTT.